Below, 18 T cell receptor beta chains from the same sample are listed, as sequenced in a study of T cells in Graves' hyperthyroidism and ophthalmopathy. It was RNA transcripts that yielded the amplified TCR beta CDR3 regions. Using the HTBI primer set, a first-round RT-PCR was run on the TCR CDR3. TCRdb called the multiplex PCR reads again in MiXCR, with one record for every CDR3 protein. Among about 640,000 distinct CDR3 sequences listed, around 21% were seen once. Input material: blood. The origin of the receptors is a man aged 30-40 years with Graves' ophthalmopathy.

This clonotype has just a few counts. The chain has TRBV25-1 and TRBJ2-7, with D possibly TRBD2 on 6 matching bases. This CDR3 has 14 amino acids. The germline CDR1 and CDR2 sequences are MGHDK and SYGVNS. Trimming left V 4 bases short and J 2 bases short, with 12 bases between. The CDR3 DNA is TGTGCCAGCAGTGCGGGAGACGGAGCCTACGAGCAGTACTTC. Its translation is CASSAGDGAYEQYF.

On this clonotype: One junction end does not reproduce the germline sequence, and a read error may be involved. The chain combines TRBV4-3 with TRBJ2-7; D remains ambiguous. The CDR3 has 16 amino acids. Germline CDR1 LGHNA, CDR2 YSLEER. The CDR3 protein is CASGQDLLILGDEQYF. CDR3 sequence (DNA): TGCGCCAGCGGCCAAGACCTACTTATCCTTGGGGACGAGCAGTACTTC.

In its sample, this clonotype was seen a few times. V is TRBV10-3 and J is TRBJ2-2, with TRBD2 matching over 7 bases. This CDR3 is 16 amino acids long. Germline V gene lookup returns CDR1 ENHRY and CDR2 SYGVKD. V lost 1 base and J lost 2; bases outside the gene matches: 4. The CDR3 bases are TGTGCCATCAGTGAGTTCGGCGGGAGTAACACCGGGGAGCTGTTTTTT. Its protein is CAISEFGGSNTGELFF.

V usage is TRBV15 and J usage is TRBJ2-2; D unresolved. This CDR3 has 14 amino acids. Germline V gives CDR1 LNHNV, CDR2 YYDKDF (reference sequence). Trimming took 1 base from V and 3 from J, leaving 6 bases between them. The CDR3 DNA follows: TGTGCCACCAGCAGAGTTGGCGACACCGGGGAGCTGTTTTTT. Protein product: CATSRVGDTGELFF.

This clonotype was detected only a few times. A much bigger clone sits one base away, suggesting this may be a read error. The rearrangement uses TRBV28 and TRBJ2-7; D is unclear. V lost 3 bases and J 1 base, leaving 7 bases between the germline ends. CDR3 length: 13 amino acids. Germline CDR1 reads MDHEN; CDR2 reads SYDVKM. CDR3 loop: CASSFSLSYEQYF. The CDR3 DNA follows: TGTGCCAGCAGTTTCTCTTTGTCCTACGAGCAGTACTTC.

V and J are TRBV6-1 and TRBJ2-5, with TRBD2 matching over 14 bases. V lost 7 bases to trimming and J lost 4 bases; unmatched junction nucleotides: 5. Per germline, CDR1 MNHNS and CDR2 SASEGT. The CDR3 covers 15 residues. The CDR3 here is CASKGTSGSGETQYF. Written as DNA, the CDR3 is TGTGCCAGCAAGGGGACTAGCGGGAGTGGAGAGACCCAGTACTTC.

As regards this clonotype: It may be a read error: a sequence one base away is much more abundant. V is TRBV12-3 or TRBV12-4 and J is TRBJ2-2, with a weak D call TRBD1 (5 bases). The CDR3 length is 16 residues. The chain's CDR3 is CAGSLDGQINTGELFF. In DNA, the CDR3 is TGTGCCGGCAGTTTAGATGGACAAATTAACACCGGGGAGCTGTTTTTT.

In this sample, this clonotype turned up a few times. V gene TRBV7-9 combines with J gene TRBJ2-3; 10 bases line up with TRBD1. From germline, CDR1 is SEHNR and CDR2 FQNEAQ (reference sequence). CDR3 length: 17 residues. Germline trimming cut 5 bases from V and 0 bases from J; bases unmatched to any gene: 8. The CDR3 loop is CASSPGQGSASTDTQYF. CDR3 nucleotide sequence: TGTGCCAGCAGCCCGGGACAGGGGTCGGCTAGCACAGATACGCAGTATTTT.

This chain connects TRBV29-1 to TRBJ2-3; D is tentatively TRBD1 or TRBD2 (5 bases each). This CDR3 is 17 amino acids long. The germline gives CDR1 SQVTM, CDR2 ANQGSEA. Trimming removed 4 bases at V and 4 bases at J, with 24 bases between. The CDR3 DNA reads TGCAGCGTTGGCATTATGGGGGAGAGGGTTCTTTCAGATACGCAGTATTTT. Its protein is CSVGIMGERVLSDTQYF.

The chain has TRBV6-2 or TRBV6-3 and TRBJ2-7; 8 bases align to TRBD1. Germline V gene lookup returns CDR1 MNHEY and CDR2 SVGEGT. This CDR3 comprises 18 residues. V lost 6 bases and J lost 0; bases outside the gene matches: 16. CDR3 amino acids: CASSSWDDRGPSSYEQYF. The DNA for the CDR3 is TGTGCCAGCAGCTCCTGGGACGACAGGGGTCCGAGCTCCTACGAGCAGTACTTC.

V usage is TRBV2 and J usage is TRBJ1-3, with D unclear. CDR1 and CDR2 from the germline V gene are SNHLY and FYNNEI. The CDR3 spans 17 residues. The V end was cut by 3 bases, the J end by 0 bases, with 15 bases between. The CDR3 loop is CASSERWWASSGNTIYF. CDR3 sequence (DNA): TGTGCCAGCAGTGAGCGGTGGTGGGCAAGCTCTGGAAACACCATATATTTT.

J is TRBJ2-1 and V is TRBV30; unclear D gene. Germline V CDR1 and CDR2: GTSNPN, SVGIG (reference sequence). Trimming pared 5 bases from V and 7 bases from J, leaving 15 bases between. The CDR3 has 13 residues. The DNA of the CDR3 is TGTGCCTGGGAGTATCGGCCTCGGAATGAGCAGTTCTTC. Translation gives CAWEYRPRNEQFF.

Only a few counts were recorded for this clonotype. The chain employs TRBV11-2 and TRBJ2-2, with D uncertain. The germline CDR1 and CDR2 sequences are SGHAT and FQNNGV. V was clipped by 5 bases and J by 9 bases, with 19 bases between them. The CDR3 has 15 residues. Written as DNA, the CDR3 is TGTGCCAGCAGCCCGGACCAGGCGCTAGTCCGGGAGCTGTTTTTT. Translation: CASSPDQALVRELFF.

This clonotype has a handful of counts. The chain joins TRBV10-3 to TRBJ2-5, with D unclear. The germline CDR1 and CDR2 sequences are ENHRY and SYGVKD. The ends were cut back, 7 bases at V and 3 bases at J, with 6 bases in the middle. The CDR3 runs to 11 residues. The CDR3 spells CAIKGEETQYF. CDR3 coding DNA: TGTGCCATCAAAGGAGAAGAGACCCAGTACTTC.

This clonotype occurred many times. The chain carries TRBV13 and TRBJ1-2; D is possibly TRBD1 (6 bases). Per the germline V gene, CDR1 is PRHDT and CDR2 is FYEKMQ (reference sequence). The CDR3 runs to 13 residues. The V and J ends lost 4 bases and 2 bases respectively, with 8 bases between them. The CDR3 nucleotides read TGTGCCAGCAGCTCGACAGGAAACTATGGCTACACCTTC. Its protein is CASSSTGNYGYTF.

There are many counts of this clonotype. CDR3 nucleotide sequence: TGTGCCAGTTCTGGGATGACGCGTGGCTACACCTTC. It codes for CASSGMTRGYTF. This rearrangement joins TRBV28 to TRBJ1-2; D not resolved. The CDR3 has 12 residues. Deletions cut 9 bases from V and 7 bases from J, with 15 bases between. Germline lookup yields CDR1 MDHEN and CDR2 SYDVKM.

CDR3 bases: TGCAGCGGGGACACATACGGTCAGCCCCAGCATTTT. Its translation is CSGDTYGQPQHF. This chain joins TRBV29-1 and TRBJ1-5; D might be TRBD1 (6 bases). CDR1 SQVTM and CDR2 ANQGSEA come from the germline V gene. This CDR3 is built from 12 residues. V lost 7 bases and J lost 6, with 13 bases in between.

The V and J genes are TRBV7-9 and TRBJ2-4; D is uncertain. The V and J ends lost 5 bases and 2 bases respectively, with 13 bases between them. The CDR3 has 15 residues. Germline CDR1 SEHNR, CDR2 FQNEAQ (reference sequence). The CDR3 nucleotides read TGTGCCAGCAGCCCCCACGTTGGAACCAAAAACATTCAGTACTTC. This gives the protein CASSPHVGTKNIQYF.